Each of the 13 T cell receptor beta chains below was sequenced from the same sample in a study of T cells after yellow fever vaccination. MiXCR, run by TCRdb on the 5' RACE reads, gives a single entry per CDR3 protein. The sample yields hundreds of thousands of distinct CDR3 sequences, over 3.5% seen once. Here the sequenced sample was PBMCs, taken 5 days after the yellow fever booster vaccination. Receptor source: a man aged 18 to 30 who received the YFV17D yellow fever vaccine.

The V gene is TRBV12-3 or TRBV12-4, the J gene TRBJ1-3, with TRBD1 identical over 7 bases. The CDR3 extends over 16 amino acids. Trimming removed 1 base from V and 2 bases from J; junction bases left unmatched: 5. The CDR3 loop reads CASSLGPGGTGNTIYF. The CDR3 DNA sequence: TGTGCCAGCAGTTTAGGGCCAGGGGGAACTGGAAACACCATATATTTT.

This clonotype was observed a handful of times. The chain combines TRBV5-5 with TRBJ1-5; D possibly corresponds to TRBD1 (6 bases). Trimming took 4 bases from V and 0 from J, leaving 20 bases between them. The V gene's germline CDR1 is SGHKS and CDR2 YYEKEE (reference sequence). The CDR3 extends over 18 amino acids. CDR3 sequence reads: CASSDVIGTKYSNQPQHF. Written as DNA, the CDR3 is TGTGCCAGCAGCGACGTAATCGGGACAAAGTATAGCAATCAGCCCCAGCATTTT.

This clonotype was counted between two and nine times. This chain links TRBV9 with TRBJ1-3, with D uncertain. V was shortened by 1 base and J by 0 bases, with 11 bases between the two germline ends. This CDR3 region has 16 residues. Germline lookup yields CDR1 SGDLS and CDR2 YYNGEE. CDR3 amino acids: CASSVNTGFSGNTIYF. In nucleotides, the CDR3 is TGTGCCAGCAGCGTAAACACCGGCTTCTCTGGAAACACCATATATTTT.

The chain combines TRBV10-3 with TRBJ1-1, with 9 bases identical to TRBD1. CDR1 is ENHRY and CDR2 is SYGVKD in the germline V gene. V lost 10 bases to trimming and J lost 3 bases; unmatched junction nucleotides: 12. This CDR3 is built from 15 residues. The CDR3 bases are TGTGCCACCATGCGCCCGGGACAGGGTCACACTGAAGCTTTCTTT. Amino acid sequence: CATMRPGQGHTEAFF.

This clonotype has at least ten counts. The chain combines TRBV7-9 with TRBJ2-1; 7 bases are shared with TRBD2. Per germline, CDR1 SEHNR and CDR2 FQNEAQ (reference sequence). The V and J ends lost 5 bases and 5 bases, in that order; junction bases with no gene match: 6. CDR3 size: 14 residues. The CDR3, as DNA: TGTGCCAGCAGCGCTGGGGGGGGAGACAATGAGCAGTTCTTC. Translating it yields CASSAGGGDNEQFF.

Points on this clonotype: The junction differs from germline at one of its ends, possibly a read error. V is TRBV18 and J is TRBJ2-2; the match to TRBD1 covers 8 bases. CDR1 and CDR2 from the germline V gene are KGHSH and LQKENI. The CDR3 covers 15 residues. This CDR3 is CASSPTGDRTRELFF. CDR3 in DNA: TGTGCCAGCTCACCGACAGGGGATCGCACCAGGGAGCTGTTTTTT.

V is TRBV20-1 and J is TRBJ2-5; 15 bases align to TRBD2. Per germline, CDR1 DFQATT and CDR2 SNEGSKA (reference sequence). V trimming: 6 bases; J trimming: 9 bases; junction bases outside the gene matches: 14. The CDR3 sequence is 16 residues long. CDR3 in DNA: TGCAGTGCGGCGGGACTAGCGGGGGGACGCAATAAGGCCCAGTACTTC. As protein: CSAAGLAGGRNKAQYF.

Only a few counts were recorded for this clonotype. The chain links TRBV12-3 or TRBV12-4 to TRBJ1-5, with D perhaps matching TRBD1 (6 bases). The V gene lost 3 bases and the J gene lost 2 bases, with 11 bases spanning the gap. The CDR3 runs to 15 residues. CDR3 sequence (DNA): TGTGCCAGCAGTTTCGGACGACAGGGCAATCAGCCCCAGCATTTT. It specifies CASSFGRQGNQPQHF.

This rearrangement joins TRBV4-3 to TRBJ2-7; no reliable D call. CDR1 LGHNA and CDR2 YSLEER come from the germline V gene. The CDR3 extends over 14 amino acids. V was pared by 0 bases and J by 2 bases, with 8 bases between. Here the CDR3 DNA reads TGCGCCAGCAGCCAAGATGCGAATACCTACGAGCAGTACTTC. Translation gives CASSQDANTYEQYF.

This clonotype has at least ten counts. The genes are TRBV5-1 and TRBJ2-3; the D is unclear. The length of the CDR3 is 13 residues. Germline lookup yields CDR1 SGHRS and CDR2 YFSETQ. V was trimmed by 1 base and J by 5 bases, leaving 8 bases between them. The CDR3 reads CASSLSTGDTQYF. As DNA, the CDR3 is TGCGCCAGCAGCTTGAGTACCGGAGATACGCAGTATTTT.

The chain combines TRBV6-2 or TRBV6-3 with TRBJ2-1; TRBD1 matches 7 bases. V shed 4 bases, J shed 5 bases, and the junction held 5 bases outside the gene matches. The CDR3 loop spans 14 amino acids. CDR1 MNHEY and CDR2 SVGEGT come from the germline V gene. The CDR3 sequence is CASSLGQLHNEQFF. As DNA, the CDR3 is TGTGCCAGCAGTTTGGGACAGTTACACAATGAGCAGTTCTTC.

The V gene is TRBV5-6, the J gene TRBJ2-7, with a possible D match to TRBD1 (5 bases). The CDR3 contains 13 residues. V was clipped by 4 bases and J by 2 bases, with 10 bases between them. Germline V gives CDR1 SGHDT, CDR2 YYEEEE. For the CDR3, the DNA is TGTGCCAGCAGCCAAAGGGGAACCTACGAGCAGTACTTC. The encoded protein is CASSQRGTYEQYF. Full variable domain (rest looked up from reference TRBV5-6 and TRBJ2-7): DAGVTQSPTHLIKTRGQQVTLRCSPKSGHDTVSWYQQALGQGPQFIFQYYEEEERQRGNFPDRFSGHQFPNYSSELNVNALLLGDSALYLCASSQRGTYEQYFGPGTRLTVT.

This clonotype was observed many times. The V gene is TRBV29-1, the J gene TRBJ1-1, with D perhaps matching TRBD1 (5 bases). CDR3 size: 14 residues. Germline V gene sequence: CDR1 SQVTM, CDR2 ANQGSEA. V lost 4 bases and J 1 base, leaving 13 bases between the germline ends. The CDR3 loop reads CSVVVGAGNTEAFF. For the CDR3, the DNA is TGCAGCGTTGTGGTAGGGGCAGGGAACACTGAAGCTTTCTTT.